These 19 T cell receptor beta chains came from one sample sequenced in a study of identical twins. TCRdb itself ran the 5' RACE reads through MiXCR, one entry per CDR3 protein. The sample includes 510,000 or so distinct CDR3 sequences, 13% to 15% of them seen just once. The same data also contributed to another study, on yellow fever vaccine responses in identical twins.

The sample taken for sequencing was CD4+ T cells sorted from blood. Every receptor here comes from a woman aged 18-30 years in good health.

The genes are TRBV11-2 and TRBJ2-3; D remains ambiguous. The V end lost 5 bases, the J end lost 4 bases, and 19 bases lay between the germline ends. This CDR3 region has 16 residues. Germline V gene data show CDR1 as SGHAT and CDR2 as FQNNGV. CDR3 nucleotide sequence: TGTGCCAGCAGCGCCGCCGGTTTTAGCCCCGCAGATACGCAGTATTTT. It translates to CASSAAGFSPADTQYF.

The chain carries TRBV20-1 and TRBJ2-2, with D tentatively TRBD1 (6 bases). Trimming removed 1 base at V and 5 bases at J, with 11 bases between. The CDR3 loop spans 14 amino acids. The germline CDR1 and CDR2 sequences are DFQATT and SNEGSKA (reference sequence). CDR3 in amino acids: CSARVRGRTGELFF. The CDR3 DNA sequence: TGCAGTGCTAGAGTCAGGGGCCGTACCGGGGAGCTGTTTTTT.

This chain uses TRBV6-2 or TRBV6-3 with TRBJ2-1, with 9 bases identical to TRBD1. The CDR3 sequence is 15 residues long. Germline V gene sequence: CDR1 MNHEY, CDR2 SVGEGT. V lost 2 bases to trimming and J lost 9 bases; unmatched junction nucleotides: 8. This chain's CDR3 is CASSYGDRAKGEQFF. As DNA, the CDR3 is TGTGCCAGCAGTTACGGGGACAGGGCTAAGGGTGAGCAGTTCTTC.

This clonotype showed up just a few times. The DNA for the CDR3 is TGTGCCAGCAGCTTGGAAAGAGCGGGAGAATGGTACTTC. Translating it yields CASSLERAGEWYF. V usage is TRBV11-2 and J usage is TRBJ2-7; 8 nucleotides match TRBD2. This CDR3 spans 13 amino acids. V shed 3 bases and J 12 bases; nucleotides not matched to a gene: 10. Germline V gives CDR1 SGHAT, CDR2 FQNNGV.

The chain links TRBV11-2 to TRBJ2-1; TRBD1 might be the D (6 bases). The CDR3 is 15 amino acids. Trimming pared 3 bases from V and 4 bases from J, leaving 13 bases between. Germline V gives CDR1 SGHAT, CDR2 FQNNGV. This CDR3 is CASSFPGQPYNEQFF. CDR3 coding DNA: TGTGCCAGCAGCTTCCCTGGACAGCCTTACAATGAGCAGTTCTTC.

This chain connects TRBV10-3 to TRBJ2-3; TRBD2 agrees at 10 bases. Losses at the gene ends were 5 bases for V and 4 bases for J; bases not matched to a gene: 6. Per germline, CDR1 ENHRY and CDR2 SYGVKD. CDR3 size: 15 residues. The CDR3 sequence: CAISISSGSSDTQYF. CDR3 bases: TGTGCCATCAGTATCTCTAGCGGGAGCTCAGATACGCAGTATTTT.

This clonotype appeared many times. The genes are TRBV5-1 and TRBJ1-1; TRBD1 matches 7 bases. V shed 4 bases, J shed 1 base, and the junction held 7 bases outside the gene matches. Germline V CDR1 and CDR2: SGHRS, YFSETQ. The CDR3 totals 15 residues. The CDR3 bases are TGCGCCAGCAGCGGAAGACAGGGTGAGAACACTGAAGCTTTCTTT. It encodes CASSGRQGENTEAFF.

This clonotype was counted a few times. As DNA, the CDR3 is TGTGCCAGCAGCTTACCGGGACAGCCCAATAGCACAGATACGCAGTATTTT. As protein: CASSLPGQPNSTDTQYF. This chain joins TRBV7-6 and TRBJ2-3, with 7 bases aligning to TRBD1. The CDR3 consists of 17 residues. Losses at the gene ends were 2 bases for V and 0 bases for J; bases not matched to a gene: 8. Germline V gene lookup returns CDR1 SGHVS and CDR2 FNYEAQ. The whole variable domain, remainder taken from reference TRBV7-6 and TRBJ2-3, is GAGVSQSPRYKVTKRGQDVALRCDPISGHVSLYWYRQALGQGPEFLTYFNYEAQQDKSGLPNDRFSAERPEGSISTLTIQRTEQRDSAMYRCASSLPGQPNSTDTQYFGPGTRLTVL.

This clonotype showed up just a few times. This rearrangement joins TRBV5-1 to TRBJ2-3; 7 nucleotides line up with TRBD2. With 0 bases clipped from V and 2 bases from J, the junction kept 3 bases outside the gene matches. The CDR3 has 15 amino acids. Germline lookup yields CDR1 SGHRS and CDR2 YFSETQ. The CDR3 sequence: CASSLVGRATDTQYF. As DNA, the CDR3 is TGCGCCAGCAGCTTGGTTGGGAGGGCCACAGATACGCAGTATTTT.

The chain recombines TRBV10-3 with TRBJ2-1; TRBD2 agrees at 8 bases. V shed 4 bases and J 2 bases; nucleotides not matched to a gene: 10. The germline V gene has CDR1 ENHRY and CDR2 SYGVKD. The CDR3 is made up of 17 amino acids. CDR3 region: CAISGPGASGPYNEQFF. Here the CDR3 DNA reads TGTGCCATCAGTGGGCCTGGGGCTAGCGGGCCCTACAATGAGCAGTTCTTC.

The chain links TRBV5-6 to TRBJ2-2; the D call may be TRBD1 or TRBD2 (5 bases each). V was pared by 6 bases and J by 6 bases, with 18 bases between. Germline V lookup: CDR1 SGHDT, CDR2 YYEEEE. The CDR3 runs to 15 residues. CDR3 loop: CASITGAGLAGELFF. The CDR3 DNA follows: TGTGCCAGCATAACCGGGGCCGGACTGGCCGGGGAGCTGTTTTTT.

This clonotype showed up just once. The chain carries TRBV4-2 and TRBJ2-3; 8 nucleotides match TRBD2. V trimming: 0 bases; J trimming: 5 bases; junction bases outside the gene matches: 7. This CDR3 has 16 residues. CDR1 LGHNA and CDR2 YNFKEQ come from the germline V gene. The CDR3 loop is CASSQDRRGGVDTQYF. The CDR3 DNA sequence: TGTGCCAGCAGCCAAGATCGACGGGGGGGCGTAGATACGCAGTATTTT.

This clonotype was seen more than once but under ten times. This chain connects TRBV20-1 to TRBJ2-7; 7 bases agree with TRBD2. Germline V gene data show CDR1 as DFQATT and CDR2 as SNEGSKA (reference sequence). This CDR3 contains 17 residues. V dropped 5 bases and J dropped 2; count of bases not matched to a gene: 18. The CDR3 DNA follows: TGCAGTGCTCCATTCGGGGGACTACCCGAGCAAACCTACGAGCAGTACTTC. It specifies CSAPFGGLPEQTYEQYF.

The sample holds a few counts of this clonotype. J is TRBJ1-1 and V is TRBV12-3 or TRBV12-4; D unresolved. This CDR3 comprises 12 residues. Trimming shortened V by 7 bases and J by 4 bases, and 10 bases separated the two germline ends. The CDR3 region has the DNA TGTGCCAGCACCATCGTCGGCACTGAAGCTTTCTTT. The encoded protein is CASTIVGTEAFF.

This clonotype was detected only a few times. The chain is built from TRBV11-1 and TRBJ2-1; the match to TRBD2 covers 9 bases. This CDR3 has 18 residues. Germline values: CDR1 SGHAT, CDR2 FQDESV (reference sequence). V dropped 1 base and J dropped 3; count of bases not matched to a gene: 10. CDR3 loop: CASSLVVVAGDYYNEQFF. The CDR3 nucleotides are TGTGCCAGCAGCTTAGTCGTGGTAGCGGGAGATTACTACAATGAGCAGTTCTTC.

This clonotype was recorded a few times. This chain joins TRBV10-3 and TRBJ2-3, with D perhaps TRBD2 (5 bases). The ends were cut back, 0 bases at V and 5 bases at J, with 12 bases in the middle. The CDR3 covers 15 residues. Germline V CDR1 and CDR2: ENHRY, SYGVKD. The CDR3 protein is CAISESWKGEDTQYF. The CDR3 DNA reads as TGTGCCATCAGTGAGTCCTGGAAGGGAGAAGATACGCAGTATTTT.

V usage is TRBV4-2 and J usage is TRBJ2-2; 8 bases are a match to TRBD2. This CDR3 contains 18 residues. CDR1 and CDR2 from the germline V gene are LGHNA and YNFKEQ. After removal of 1 base from V and 0 bases from J, the junction contained 7 bases not matched to a gene. Written as DNA, the CDR3 is TGTGCCAGCAGCCAAGTGCCCGCGGGAGGACCGAACACCGGGGAGCTGTTTTTT. Translated, it gives CASSQVPAGGPNTGELFF.

V gene TRBV20-1 combines with J gene TRBJ2-1; no definite D call. V lost 3 bases to trimming and J lost 0 bases, with 9 bases between them. CDR1 DFQATT and CDR2 SNEGSKA come from the germline V gene (reference sequence). This CDR3 has 14 residues. CDR3 coding DNA: TGCAGTGCTAGCCAGCTAAGCTCCTACAATGAGCAGTTCTTC. It encodes CSASQLSSYNEQFF.

The chain carries TRBV20-1 and TRBJ2-7; D possibly corresponds to TRBD2 (5 bases). The CDR3 sequence is 13 residues long. CDR1 and CDR2 (germline): DFQATT, SNEGSKA (reference sequence). V was cut by 7 bases and J by 3 bases, with 16 bases left in between. Written as DNA, the CDR3 is TGCAGTGTAGGTAGGGCGGGCTTCTACGAGCAGTACTTC. Protein sequence: CSVGRAGFYEQYF.